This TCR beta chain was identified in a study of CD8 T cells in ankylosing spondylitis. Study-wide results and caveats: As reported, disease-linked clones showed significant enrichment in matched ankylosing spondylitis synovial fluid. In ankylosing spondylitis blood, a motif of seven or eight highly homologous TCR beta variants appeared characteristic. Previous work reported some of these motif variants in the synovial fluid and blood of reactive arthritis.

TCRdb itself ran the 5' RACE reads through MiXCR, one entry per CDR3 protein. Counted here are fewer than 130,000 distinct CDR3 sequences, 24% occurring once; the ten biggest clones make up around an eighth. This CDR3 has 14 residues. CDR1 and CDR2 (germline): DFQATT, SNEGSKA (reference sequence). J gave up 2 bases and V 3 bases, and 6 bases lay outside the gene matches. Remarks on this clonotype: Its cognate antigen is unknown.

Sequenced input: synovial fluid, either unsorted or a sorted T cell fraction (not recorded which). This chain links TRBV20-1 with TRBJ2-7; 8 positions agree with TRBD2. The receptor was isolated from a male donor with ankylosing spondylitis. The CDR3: CSASSGRVAYEQYF. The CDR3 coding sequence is TGCAGTGCTAGTTCCGGGAGGGTCGCCTACGAGCAGTACTTC.